The subject of this entry is one T cell receptor (beta chain). Antigen specificity is unknown. The table came from immunoSEQ multiplex PCR; TCRdb's copy has only in-frame clones and leaves some out. Altogether 1.5 million to 2.5 million clones are present, about 95% being singletons, with the ten largest covering less than 1.5%. These data belong to a study of shared clonotypes between healthy human individuals. CD45RO-negative CD8 cells positively selected for CCR7 made up the naive population, which excluded terminally differentiated effector memory CD45RA+ cells. The study's findings and limits: It was expected that sequencing depth would affect clonotype sharing among donors. When compared with the clonotypes that were shared by all four sorted-subset donors, the non-shared clonotypes turned out to have lower generation probabilities.

The CDR3 runs 14 residues. Germline loops: CDR1 SGHKS, CDR2 YYEKEE (reference sequence). Between the trimmed V and J ends, which lost 0 bases and 3 bases, there was a span of 9 bases. This sequence was found in a man in his late teens or twenties in good health. Sequencing was done on a sample of naive CD8+ T cells sorted from blood. V and J are TRBV5-5 and TRBJ2-5, with no clear D. The CDR3 nucleotides read TGTGCCAGCAGCTTGGGGACGGAGAAAGAGACCCAGTACTTC. Translated, it gives CASSLGTEKETQYF.